This T cell receptor beta chain was found in a study of vaccination and CD4 T cells after COVID-19. The treatment denotes: roughly 10-day PBMC culture with coronavirus spike peptide pools or control peptides (ViraFEST assay). Oncomine TCR Beta short-read sequencing was applied to DNA from cultured CD4+ T cells. From the PCR reads, TCRdb called clonotypes with MiXCR, one entry per CDR3 protein. The table shows approximately 12,000 distinct CDR3 sequences, with 25% to 35% occurring only once. Remarks on this clonotype: Its cognate antigen is unknown.

The CDR3 sequence is 15 residues long. Germline values: CDR1 DFQATT, CDR2 SNEGSKA (reference sequence). The V end was cut by 0 bases, the J end by 2 bases, with 12 bases between. The source material was CD4+ T cells from blood, cultured in vitro, sampled after SARS-CoV-2 vaccination. The chain carries TRBV20-1 and TRBJ2-3, with D perhaps TRBD2 (6 bases). The sequence was collected from a human donor who had recovered from COVID-19. The DNA for the CDR3 is TGCAGTGCTAGAGATTCGAGGGAGGTCACAGATACGCAGTATTTT. Protein sequence: CSARDSREVTDTQYF.